The T cell receptor beta chain under discussion was sequenced for a study of cytomegalovirus exposure and HLA in healthy donors. CDR3 length equals 15 residues. V shed 7 bases and J 0 bases; nucleotides not matched to a gene: 5. Germline assignment: CDR1 LGHNA and CDR2 YSLEER. PCR employed 60 Vbeta and 13 Jbeta primers. TCRdb's copy holds only in-frame clones and misses some; the assay was immunoSEQ multiplex PCR. The table lists fewer than 180,000 clones, 55% to 75% of them singletons. The sequenced material came from PBMCs. The rearrangement joins TRBV4-3 to TRBJ2-7; 11 positions agree with TRBD2. This clonotype was sampled from a woman aged 60-75 years in good health and CMV-seropositive. The CDR3 loop is CASTPGTSGSYEQYF. The CDR3 DNA follows: TGCGCCAGCACCCCCGGGACTAGCGGCTCCTACGAGCAGTACTTC.